The 22 T cell receptor beta chains reported below all come from one sample, sequenced in a study of T cells in Graves' hyperthyroidism and ophthalmopathy. The CDR3 regions of TCR beta were amplified from RNA transcripts. RT-PCR in the first round (using the HTBI primer set) targeted the TCR CDR3. TCRdb processed the multiplex PCR reads anew with MiXCR; each CDR3 protein has one entry. The table has around 450,000 distinct CDR3 sequences, roughly 13% seen once; the top ten hold 5.3%. The sample comprised blood. The receptors were gathered from a woman younger than 35 with Graves' hyperthyroidism.

This clonotype was observed many times. The genes are TRBV30 and TRBJ2-1; 7 bases line up with TRBD1. CDR1 and CDR2 (germline): GTSNPN, SVGIG (reference sequence). The CDR3 spans 14 residues. Losses at the gene ends were 5 bases for V and 4 bases for J; bases not matched to a gene: 8. The CDR3 loop is CAWDPGQLYNEQFF. CDR3 bases: TGTGCCTGGGATCCGGGACAGCTTTACAATGAGCAGTTCTTC. The full variable domain, its missing parts supplied by reference TRBV30 and TRBJ2-1, is SQTIHQWPATLVQPVGSPLSLECTVEGTSNPNLYWYRQAAGRGLQLLFYSVGIGQISSEVPQNLSASRPQDRQFILSSKKLLLSDSGFYLCAWDPGQLYNEQFFGPGTRLTVL.

The chain joins TRBV19 to TRBJ2-1, with 12 nucleotides matching TRBD2. The CDR3 has 14 residues. V lost 10 bases, J lost 7 bases, and 8 bases stayed unmatched. The germline V gene encodes CDR1 LNHDA and CDR2 SQIVND (reference sequence). The CDR3 sequence is CATRLAGAGNEQFF. CDR3 in DNA: TGTGCCACCAGACTAGCGGGAGCAGGAAATGAGCAGTTCTTC.

This clonotype was seen ten or more times. The genes are TRBV7-2 and TRBJ1-1, with 8 nucleotides matching TRBD1. The germline V gene encodes CDR1 SGHTA and CDR2 FQGNSA. The CDR3 extends over 17 amino acids. V shed 5 bases, J shed 4 bases, and the junction held 15 bases outside the gene matches. CDR3 bases: TGTGCCAGCAGCCCGTCAGGACAGGGTACGGCGAGCACTGAAGCTTTCTTT. Its translation is CASSPSGQGTASTEAFF.

The chain uses TRBV4-1 and TRBJ1-2, with D maybe TRBD1 (6 bases). Looked up from germline, CDR1 is MGHRA and CDR2 is YSYEKL. V lost 0 bases and J 8 bases, leaving 13 bases between the germline ends. The CDR3 runs to 14 residues. DNA of the CDR3: TGCGCCAGCAGCCAAGATTGGGGGGGCAGGGGCTACACCTTC. Amino acids: CASSQDWGGRGYTF.

This clonotype was counted many times. This rearrangement joins TRBV28 to TRBJ2-1, with 8 bases that match TRBD1. The CDR3 contains 13 residues. J lost 6 bases, V lost 3 bases, and 1 base had no gene match. CDR1 MDHEN and CDR2 SYDVKM come from the germline V gene. The CDR3 here is CASSLDRVNEQFF. CDR3 DNA sequence: TGTGCCAGCAGTTTGGACAGGGTCAATGAGCAGTTCTTC.

This clonotype occurred a few times. The chain recombines TRBV19 with TRBJ2-4; 7 bases are a match to TRBD1. Germline-derived CDR1 and CDR2 are LNHDA and SQIVND (reference sequence). Trimming cost V 3 bases and J 11 bases; bases outside gene matches: 16. The length of the CDR3 is 16 residues. In nucleotides, the CDR3 is TGTGCCAGTAGTATCACCGGGACAGATATCCCCACGGTTCAGTACTTC. Encoded protein: CASSITGTDIPTVQYF.

This clonotype was seen many times. V is TRBV28 and J is TRBJ2-3, with a tentative D call TRBD1 (7 bases). The CDR3 has 16 amino acids. CDR1 is MDHEN, CDR2 SYDVKM, per germline. The CDR3 here is CAKSGGTSGHTDTQYF. CDR3 DNA: TGTGCAAAATCAGGGGGGACATCTGGGCACACAGATACGCAGTATTTT.

There are a few counts of this clonotype. This chain connects TRBV11-2 to TRBJ1-3, with D unclear. Trimming removed 0 bases at V and 2 bases at J, with 5 bases between. Germline CDR1 and CDR2: SGHAT and FQNNGV. The CDR3 extends over 14 amino acids. DNA for the CDR3: TGTGCCAGCAGCTTAGATCCAGCTGGAAACACCATATATTTT. It codes for CASSLDPAGNTIYF.

The table lists this clonotype with many counts. CDR3 coding DNA: TGTGCCAGCAGCCGTGACAGGGCTAATCAGCCCCAGCATTTT. Its translation is CASSRDRANQPQHF. V usage is TRBV3-1 and J usage is TRBJ1-5; 7 positions agree with TRBD1. Germline V CDR1 and CDR2: LGHDT, YNNKEL (reference sequence). The CDR3 consists of 14 residues. With 4 bases clipped from V and 4 bases from J, the junction kept 4 bases outside the gene matches.

The chain couples TRBV5-6 to TRBJ1-2, with D maybe TRBD1 (5 bases). Trimming took off 3 bases at V and 3 bases at J, with 9 bases between the two ends. The V gene's germline CDR1 is SGHDT and CDR2 YYEEEE. The CDR3 sequence is 13 residues long. The CDR3: CASSYGGDYGYTF. CDR3 DNA: TGTGCCAGCAGCTACGGGGGGGACTATGGCTACACCTTC.

This clonotype showed up many times. The chain is built from TRBV5-1 and TRBJ2-7; TRBD1 aligns across 12 bases. Trimming at V came to 3 bases and at J to 4 bases, leaving 5 bases not matched to a gene. The length of the CDR3 is 15 residues. Per the germline V gene, CDR1 is SGHRS and CDR2 is YFSETQ. CDR3 region: CASSWGQGAWYEQYF. CDR3 DNA: TGCGCCAGCAGCTGGGGACAGGGGGCGTGGTACGAGCAGTACTTC. The whole variable domain, remainder taken from reference TRBV5-1 and TRBJ2-7, is KAGVTQTPRYLIKTRGQQVTLSCSPISGHRSVSWYQQTPGQGLQFLFEYFSETQRNKGNFPGRFSGRQFSNSRSEMNVSTLELGDSALYLCASSWGQGAWYEQYFGPGTRLTVT.

This clonotype was detected many times. J is TRBJ2-3 and V is TRBV10-3; TRBD2 aligns across 8 bases. Germline-derived CDR1 and CDR2 are ENHRY and SYGVKD. The V segment lost 4 bases and the J segment 4 bases; nucleotides outside the gene matches: 4. The CDR3 length is 14 residues. The CDR3 bases are TGTGCCATCAGTGGGCGGGGGGCGGCAGATACGCAGTATTTT. Protein: CAISGRGAADTQYF.

J is TRBJ2-7 and V is TRBV7-2; D might be TRBD1 or TRBD2, each matching 5 bases. Trimming removed 4 bases from V and 0 bases from J, with 10 bases in between. This CDR3 is 14 amino acids long. Germline CDR1 reads SGHTA; CDR2 reads FQGNSA. In DNA form, the CDR3 reads TGTGCCAGCAGCTGGGGACCTAGCTCCTACGAGCAGTACTTC. Its protein is CASSWGPSSYEQYF.

Regarding this clonotype: A read error may explain this, as a much larger clone is one base away. V is TRBV29-1 and J is TRBJ1-5, with 7 positions matching TRBD1. Per germline, CDR1 SQVTM and CDR2 ANQGSEA. The CDR3 runs 14 residues. CDR3 region: CSVKLTGTNQPRHF. CDR3 nucleotides: TGCAGCGTGAAACTGACAGGGACAAATCAGCCCCGGCATTTT.

This chain connects TRBV28 to TRBJ2-5; possible D gene TRBD1, 6 bases. CDR3 size: 15 residues. The V end was cut by 5 bases, the J end by 5 bases, with 18 bases between. Germline values: CDR1 MDHEN, CDR2 SYDVKM. CDR3 sequence (DNA): TGTGCCAGCAGTCAGCGACAGGTGGGGGTGGAGACCCAGTACTTC. Translating it yields CASSQRQVGVETQYF.

This clonotype was counted many times. The chain combines TRBV15 with TRBJ1-1; D gene ambiguous. The CDR3 runs to 13 residues. CDR1 is LNHNV and CDR2 is YYDKDF in the germline V gene (reference sequence). V was trimmed by 5 bases and J by 4 bases, leaving 11 bases between them. CDR3 residues: CATSLIAGTEAFF. CDR3 sequence (DNA): TGTGCCACCAGCTTGATCGCGGGCACTGAAGCTTTCTTT.

This clonotype was seen repeatedly, ten times or more. This sequence joins TRBV3-1 and TRBJ2-3; D remains ambiguous. V dropped 1 base and J dropped 2 bases, with 4 bases sitting between them. This CDR3 spans 13 amino acids. Germline V lookup: CDR1 LGHDT, CDR2 YNNKEL (reference sequence). The CDR3 sequence: CASSQVSTDTQYF. The CDR3, as DNA: TGTGCCAGCAGCCAAGTGTCCACAGATACGCAGTATTTT.

This clonotype was recorded many times. The chain is built from TRBV6-5 and TRBJ1-4, with D tentatively TRBD1 (6 bases). There are 17 residues in the CDR3. Looked up from germline, CDR1 is MNHEY and CDR2 is SVGAGI. The V gene lost 0 bases and the J gene lost 0 bases, with 11 bases spanning the gap. CDR3 protein: CASSYSGDTSTNEKLFF. The CDR3 DNA is TGTGCCAGCAGTTACTCTGGGGACACATCAACTAATGAAAAACTGTTTTTT.

The chain employs TRBV24-1 and TRBJ2-7; TRBD1 aligns across 9 bases. V shed 3 bases, J shed 2 bases, and the junction held 7 bases outside the gene matches. This CDR3 spans 16 amino acids. Germline CDR1 is KGHDR and CDR2 is SFDVKD. CDR3 sequence reads: CATSDPADRGAYEQYF. CDR3 coding DNA: TGTGCCACCAGTGATCCTGCGGACAGGGGAGCCTACGAGCAGTACTTC.

This clonotype was seen repeatedly, ten times or more. This rearrangement joins TRBV12-3 or TRBV12-4 to TRBJ1-5, with no clear D. This CDR3 region has 12 residues. V lost 7 bases and J 6 bases, leaving 10 bases between the germline ends. Written as DNA, the CDR3 is TGTGCCAGCAATATCAACGGTCAGCCCCAGCATTTT. Amino acid sequence: CASNINGQPQHF.

There are many counts of this clonotype. V and J are TRBV11-2 and TRBJ2-2; D is unclear. The CDR3 consists of 15 residues. Trimming took off 5 bases at V and 6 bases at J, with 16 bases between the two ends. Germline CDR1 is SGHAT and CDR2 is FQNNGV. Here the CDR3 DNA reads TGTGCCAGCAGCCCGACGGATCGTAGGTCCGGGGAGCTGTTTTTT. Translation gives CASSPTDRRSGELFF.

This clonotype was seen repeatedly, ten times or more. V is TRBV11-1 and J is TRBJ2-1; D may be TRBD2 (5 bases). The germline gives CDR1 SGHAT, CDR2 FQDESV (reference sequence). The CDR3 sequence is 13 residues long. Trimming pared 7 bases from V and 0 bases from J, leaving 7 bases between. The CDR3 sequence is CASTRDSYNEQFF. The CDR3 nucleotides are TGTGCCAGCACCCGGGACTCCTACAATGAGCAGTTCTTC. Full variable domain (rest looked up from reference TRBV11-1 and TRBJ2-1): EAEVAQSPRYKITEKSQAVAFWCDPISGHATLYWYRQILGQGPELLVQFQDESVVDDSQLPKDRFSAERLKGVDSTLKIQPAELGDSAMYLCASTRDSYNEQFFGPGTRLTVL.